This TCR beta chain comes out of a study of T cell repertoires in cytomegalovirus infection. The overall study: HLA-B-restricted CMV epitopes that are well studied were used alongside recently identified HLA-C-restricted ones. From public TCR beta signatures came an indication of both CMV infection and matching HLA type. Findings and caveats of the study: Public TCR beta family frequency separated CMV-and-HLA carriers, including in an independent cohort. The study found HLA-C-restricted CMV-specific TCR beta clonotypes dominating the ex vivo response.

V trimming: 4 bases; J trimming: 5 bases; junction bases outside the gene matches: 10. This CDR3 region has 15 residues. Germline V gene sequence: CDR1 MNHEY, CDR2 SVGEGT. TCRdb re-called the reads with MiXCR, one entry per CDR3 protein. Among 650,000 to 900,000 distinct CDR3 sequences listed, 25% to 35% were seen once. This clonotype was recorded a few times. The antigen remains unidentified. The receptor was isolated from a human donor in good health (CMV status not recorded). Some clones in this sample may be carry-over from other donors' samples. The sample here was cultured CD8+ T cells from PBMCs, taken from culture after CMV antigen stimulation. The chain combines TRBV6-2 or TRBV6-3 with TRBJ2-7, with TRBD1 identical over 8 bases. The CDR3 nucleotides are TGTGCCAGCAGTTCAATCAGGGGGCATCGGCACGAGCAGTACTTC. Its translation is CASSSIRGHRHEQYF.